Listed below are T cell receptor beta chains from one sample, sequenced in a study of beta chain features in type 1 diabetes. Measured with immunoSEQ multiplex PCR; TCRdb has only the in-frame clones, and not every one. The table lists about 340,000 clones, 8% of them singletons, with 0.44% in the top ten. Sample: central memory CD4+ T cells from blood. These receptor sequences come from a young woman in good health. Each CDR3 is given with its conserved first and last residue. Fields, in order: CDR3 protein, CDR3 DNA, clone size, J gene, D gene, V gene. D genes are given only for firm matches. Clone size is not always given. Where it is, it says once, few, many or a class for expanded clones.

CDR3aa: CASSKNRERTTEAFF
CDR3nt: TGTGCCAGCAGTAAGAACAGGGAGAGGACCACTGAAGCTTTCTTT
abundance: few
j_gene: TRBJ1-1
d_gene: -
v_gene: TRBV2

CDR3aa: CAISDRTSGKNIQYF
CDR3nt: TGTGCCATCAGTGACCGGACTAGCGGGAAAAACATTCAGTACTTC
abundance: -
j_gene: TRBJ2-4
d_gene: TRBD2
v_gene: TRBV10-3

CDR3aa: CASSPRHRTSNEQFF
CDR3nt: TGTGCCAGCAGCCCCCGGCACCGCACTAGCAATGAGCAGTTCTTC
abundance: -
j_gene: TRBJ2-1
d_gene: -
v_gene: TRBV9

CDR3aa: CASSSASSYNEQFF
CDR3nt: TGTGCCAGCAGCTCGGCTAGCTCCTACAATGAGCAGTTCTTC
abundance: few
j_gene: TRBJ2-1
d_gene: -
v_gene: TRBV5-4

CDR3aa: CASRGTYGYTF
CDR3nt: TGTGCCAGCAGAGGTACCTATGGCTACACCTTC
abundance: many
j_gene: TRBJ1-2
d_gene: -
v_gene: TRBV6-6

CDR3aa: CSPDSYNEQFF
CDR3nt: TGCAGTCCCGACTCCTACAATGAGCAGTTCTTC
abundance: few
j_gene: TRBJ2-1
d_gene: -
v_gene: TRBV20-1

CDR3aa: CASSPPGSGTPLRQYF
CDR3nt: TGTGCCAGCAGCCCCCCGGGTAGCGGGACACCTCTTAGGCAGTATTTT
abundance: few
j_gene: TRBJ2-3
d_gene: TRBD2
v_gene: TRBV7-9

CDR3aa: CASRKRGASGRVGELFF
CDR3nt: TGCGCCAGCAGAAAGAGGGGGGCTAGCGGGAGAGTCGGGGAGCTGTTTTTT
abundance: -
j_gene: TRBJ2-2
d_gene: TRBD2
v_gene: TRBV4-3

CDR3aa: CASSFVSGANTGELFF
CDR3nt: TGTGCCAGCAGCTTCGTTAGCGGGGCGAACACCGGGGAGCTGTTTTTT
abundance: few
j_gene: TRBJ2-2
d_gene: TRBD2
v_gene: TRBV11-2

CDR3aa: CATSSGTGELFF
CDR3nt: TGTGCCACCAGCTCGGGCACCGGGGAGCTGTTTTTT
abundance: few
j_gene: TRBJ2-2
d_gene: -
v_gene: TRBV15

CDR3aa: CAISQGLESNQPQHF
CDR3nt: TGTGCCATCAGCCAGGGGCTTGAAAGCAATCAGCCCCAGCATTTT
abundance: few
j_gene: TRBJ1-5
d_gene: -
v_gene: TRBV10-3

CDR3aa: CASRKLWVDEQYF
CDR3nt: TGTGCCAGCAGGAAGCTCTGGGTTGACGAGCAGTACTTC
abundance: -
j_gene: TRBJ2-7
d_gene: -
v_gene: TRBV27

CDR3aa: CASSLWKLAATLTKNIQYF
CDR3nt: TGTGCCAGCAGTTTATGGAAACTAGCGGCCACGCTTACTAAAAACATTCAGTACTTC
abundance: few
j_gene: TRBJ2-4
d_gene: TRBD2
v_gene: TRBV28

CDR3aa: CASSTGQGAGELFF
CDR3nt: TGTGCCAGCAGCACCGGACAGGGCGCCGGGGAGCTGTTTTTT
abundance: few
j_gene: TRBJ2-2
d_gene: TRBD1
v_gene: TRBV7-2

CDR3aa: CASSRGGSNGYTF
CDR3nt: TGTGCCAGCAGCCGCGGGGGGTCTAATGGCTACACCTTC
abundance: -
j_gene: TRBJ1-2
d_gene: -
v_gene: TRBV7-9

CDR3aa: CASQRGIGGNNEQFF
CDR3nt: TGCGCCAGCCAGAGGGGGATCGGAGGTAACAATGAGCAGTTCTTC
abundance: many
j_gene: TRBJ2-1
d_gene: -
v_gene: TRBV5-1

CDR3aa: CATSGGRSRFF
CDR3nt: TGTGCCACCTCTGGGGGAAGATCGCGGTTCTTC
abundance: -
j_gene: TRBJ2-1
d_gene: -
v_gene: TRBV19

CDR3aa: CSASSGNTGELFF
CDR3nt: TGCAGCGCTTCTAGCGGGAACACCGGGGAGCTGTTTTTT
abundance: -
j_gene: TRBJ2-2
d_gene: TRBD2
v_gene: TRBV29-1

CDR3aa: CSVVSFQETQYF
CDR3nt: TGCAGCGTTGTTTCATTCCAAGAGACCCAGTACTTC
abundance: few
j_gene: TRBJ2-5
d_gene: -
v_gene: TRBV29-1

CDR3aa: CASSDGDVGWAFF
CDR3nt: TGTGCCAGCAGTGACGGGGACGTAGGGTGGGCTTTCTTT
abundance: -
j_gene: TRBJ1-1
d_gene: -
v_gene: TRBV28

CDR3aa: CASRGDSYEQYF
CDR3nt: TGTGCCAGCAGAGGGGATTCCTACGAGCAGTACTTC
abundance: -
j_gene: TRBJ2-7
d_gene: -
v_gene: TRBV28

CDR3aa: CASSQAGRNTGELFF
CDR3nt: TGCGCCAGCAGCCAAGCAGGCAGAAACACCGGGGAGCTGTTTTTT
abundance: -
j_gene: TRBJ2-2
d_gene: -
v_gene: TRBV4-1

CDR3aa: CASRLGAQSYNEQFF
CDR3nt: TGTGCCAGCCGCCTGGGCGCGCAGTCCTACAATGAGCAGTTCTTC
abundance: many
j_gene: TRBJ2-1
d_gene: -
v_gene: TRBV28

CDR3aa: CASSLAGGLPYQETQYF
CDR3nt: TGCGCCAGCAGCTTAGCGGGAGGCCTCCCGTACCAAGAGACCCAGTACTTC
abundance: -
j_gene: TRBJ2-5
d_gene: TRBD2
v_gene: TRBV5-1